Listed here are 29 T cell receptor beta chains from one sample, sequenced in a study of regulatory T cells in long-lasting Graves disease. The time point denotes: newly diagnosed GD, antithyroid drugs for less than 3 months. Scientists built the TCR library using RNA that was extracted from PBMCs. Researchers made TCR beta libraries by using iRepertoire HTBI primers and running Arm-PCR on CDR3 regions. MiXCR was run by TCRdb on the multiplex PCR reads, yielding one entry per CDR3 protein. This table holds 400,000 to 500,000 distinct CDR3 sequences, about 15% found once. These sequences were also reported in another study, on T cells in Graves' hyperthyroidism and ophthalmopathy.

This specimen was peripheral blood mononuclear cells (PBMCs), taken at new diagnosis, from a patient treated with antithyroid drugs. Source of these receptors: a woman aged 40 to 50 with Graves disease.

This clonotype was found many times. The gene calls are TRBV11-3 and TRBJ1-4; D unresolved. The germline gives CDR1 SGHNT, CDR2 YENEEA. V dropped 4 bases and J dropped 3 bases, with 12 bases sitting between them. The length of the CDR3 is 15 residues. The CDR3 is CASSSGEDPNEKLFF. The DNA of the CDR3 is TGTGCCAGCAGCTCCGGGGAGGACCCTAATGAAAAACTGTTTTTT.

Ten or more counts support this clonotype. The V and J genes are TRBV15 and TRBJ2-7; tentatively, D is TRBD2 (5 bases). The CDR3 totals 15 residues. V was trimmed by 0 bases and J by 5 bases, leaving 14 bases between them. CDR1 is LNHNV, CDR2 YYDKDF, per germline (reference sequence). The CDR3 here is CATSRDGNLRDEQYF. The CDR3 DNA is TGTGCCACCAGCAGAGATGGTAATCTGCGGGACGAGCAGTACTTC.

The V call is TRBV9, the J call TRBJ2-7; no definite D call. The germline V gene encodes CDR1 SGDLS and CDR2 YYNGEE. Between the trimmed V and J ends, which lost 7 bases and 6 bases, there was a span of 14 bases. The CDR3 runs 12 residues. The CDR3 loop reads CASGRNQLEQYF. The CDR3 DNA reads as TGTGCCAGCGGTCGAAACCAGCTCGAGCAGTACTTC.

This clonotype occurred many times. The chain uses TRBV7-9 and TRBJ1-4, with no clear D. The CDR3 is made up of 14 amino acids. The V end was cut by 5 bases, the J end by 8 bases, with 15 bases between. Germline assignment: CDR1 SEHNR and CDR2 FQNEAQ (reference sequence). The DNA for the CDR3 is TGTGCCAGCAGCCACCCCTCGGCAGTAGAAAAACTGTTTTTT. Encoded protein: CASSHPSAVEKLFF.

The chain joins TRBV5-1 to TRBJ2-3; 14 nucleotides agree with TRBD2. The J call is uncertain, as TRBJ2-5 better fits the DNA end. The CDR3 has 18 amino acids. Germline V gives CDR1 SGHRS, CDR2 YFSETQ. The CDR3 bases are TGCGCCAGCAGTCGTTGGGGGACTAGCGGGAGTATACCGGAGACCCAGTACTTC. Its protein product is CASSRWGTSGSIPETQYF.

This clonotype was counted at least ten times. The CDR3 protein is CASSDWSKPYEQYF. In nucleotides, the CDR3 is TGTGCCAGCAGTGATTGGTCGAAGCCCTACGAGCAGTACTTC. The chain links TRBV25-1 to TRBJ2-7; D uncertain. The CDR3 is 14 amino acids. Trimming removed 3 bases at V and 2 bases at J, with 11 bases between. The V gene's germline CDR1 is MGHDK and CDR2 SYGVNS.

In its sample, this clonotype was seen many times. The CDR3 DNA follows: TGTGCCAGCAGCTTATCCCCAGCGGGCCCTCGATTAGAGACCCAGTACTTC. As protein: CASSLSPAGPRLETQYF. V is TRBV7-8 and J is TRBJ2-5; D perhaps matches TRBD2 (6 bases). V shed 2 bases and J shed 4 bases, with 20 bases lying between them. This CDR3 has 17 residues. CDR1 is SGHVS and CDR2 is FQNEAQ in the germline V gene.

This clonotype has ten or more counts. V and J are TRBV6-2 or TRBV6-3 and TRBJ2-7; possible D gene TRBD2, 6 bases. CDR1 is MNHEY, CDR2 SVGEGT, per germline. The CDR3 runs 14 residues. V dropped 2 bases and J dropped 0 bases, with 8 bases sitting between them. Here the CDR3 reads CASSYRESSYEQYF. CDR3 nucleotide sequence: TGTGCCAGCAGTTACCGGGAGAGCTCCTACGAGCAGTACTTC.

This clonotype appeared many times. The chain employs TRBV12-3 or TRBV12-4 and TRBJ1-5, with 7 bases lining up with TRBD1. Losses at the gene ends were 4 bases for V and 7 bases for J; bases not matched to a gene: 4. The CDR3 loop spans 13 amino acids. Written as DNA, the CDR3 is TGTGCCAGCAGTTGGACAGGAGGGCAGCCCCAGCATTTT. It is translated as CASSWTGGQPQHF.

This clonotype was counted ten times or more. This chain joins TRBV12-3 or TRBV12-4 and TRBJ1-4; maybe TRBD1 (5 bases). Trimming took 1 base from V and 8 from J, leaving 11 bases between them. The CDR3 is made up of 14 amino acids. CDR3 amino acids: CASSLEGSFEKLFF. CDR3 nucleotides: TGTGCCAGCAGTTTAGAGGGGAGCTTCGAAAAACTGTTTTTT.

The CDR3 nucleotides read TGTGCCAGCAGAACAGGGCGGTATGAGCAGTTCTTC. This gives the protein CASRTGRYEQFF. J is TRBJ2-1 and V is TRBV7-8; perhaps TRBD1 as D (6 bases). This CDR3 is built from 12 residues. CDR1 and CDR2 from the germline V gene are SGHVS and FQNEAQ. Trimming took 6 bases from V and 8 from J, leaving 11 bases between them.

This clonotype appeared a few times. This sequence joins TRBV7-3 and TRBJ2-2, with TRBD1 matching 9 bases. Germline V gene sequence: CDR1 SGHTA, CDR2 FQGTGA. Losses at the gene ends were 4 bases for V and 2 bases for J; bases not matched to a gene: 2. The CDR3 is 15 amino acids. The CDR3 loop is CASSWTGVNTGELFF. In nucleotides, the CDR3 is TGTGCCAGCAGCTGGACAGGGGTAAACACCGGGGAGCTGTTTTTT.

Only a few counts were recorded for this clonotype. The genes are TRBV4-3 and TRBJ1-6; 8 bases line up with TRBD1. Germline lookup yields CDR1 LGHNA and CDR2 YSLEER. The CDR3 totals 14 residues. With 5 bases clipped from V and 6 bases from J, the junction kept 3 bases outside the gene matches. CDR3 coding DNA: TGCGCCAGCAGCTCACAGGGGGTTAATTCACCCCTCCACTTT. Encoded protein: CASSSQGVNSPLHF.

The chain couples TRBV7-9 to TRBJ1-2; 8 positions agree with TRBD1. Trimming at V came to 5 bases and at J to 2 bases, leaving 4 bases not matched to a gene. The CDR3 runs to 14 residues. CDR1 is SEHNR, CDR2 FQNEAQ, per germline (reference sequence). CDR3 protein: CASSLQGVNYGYTF. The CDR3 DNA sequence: TGTGCCAGCAGCCTACAGGGGGTCAACTATGGCTACACCTTC.

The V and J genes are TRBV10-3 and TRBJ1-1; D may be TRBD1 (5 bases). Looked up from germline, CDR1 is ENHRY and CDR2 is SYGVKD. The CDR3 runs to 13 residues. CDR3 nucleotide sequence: TGTCTCACCAGCGGGGGGTTGAACACTGAAGCTTTCTTT. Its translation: CLTSGGLNTEAFF.

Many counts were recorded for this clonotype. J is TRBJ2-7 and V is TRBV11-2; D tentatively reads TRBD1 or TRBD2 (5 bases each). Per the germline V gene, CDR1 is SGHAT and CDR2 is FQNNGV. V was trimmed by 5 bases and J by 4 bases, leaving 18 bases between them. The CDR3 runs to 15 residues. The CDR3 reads CASSRSGNGGYEQYF. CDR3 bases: TGTGCCAGCAGCCGCTCGGGAAATGGGGGTTACGAGCAGTACTTC.

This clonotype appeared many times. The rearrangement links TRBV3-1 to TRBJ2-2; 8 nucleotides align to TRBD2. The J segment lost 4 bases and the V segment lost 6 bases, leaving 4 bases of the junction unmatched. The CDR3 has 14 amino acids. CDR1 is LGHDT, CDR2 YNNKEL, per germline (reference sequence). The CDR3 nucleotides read TGTGCCAGCAGTCCGAGCGGGAGCACCGGGGAGCTGTTTTTT. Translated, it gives CASSPSGSTGELFF.

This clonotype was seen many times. The CDR3 DNA reads as TGCGCCAGCAGGGTTGGAGGTCCACACACTGAAGCTTTCTTT. This gives the protein CASRVGGPHTEAFF. The chain couples TRBV5-1 to TRBJ1-1; D is uncertain. CDR3 length equals 14 residues. Germline-derived CDR1 and CDR2 are SGHRS and YFSETQ. V was pared by 5 bases and J by 3 bases, with 14 bases between.

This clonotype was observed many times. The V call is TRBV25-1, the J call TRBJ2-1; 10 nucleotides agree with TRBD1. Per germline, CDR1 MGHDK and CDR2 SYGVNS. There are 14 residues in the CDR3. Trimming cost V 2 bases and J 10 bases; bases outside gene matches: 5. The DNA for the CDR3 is TGTGCCAGCAGTGAAGGGGGGACAGGGGAAGAGCAGTTCTTC. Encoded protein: CASSEGGTGEEQFF.

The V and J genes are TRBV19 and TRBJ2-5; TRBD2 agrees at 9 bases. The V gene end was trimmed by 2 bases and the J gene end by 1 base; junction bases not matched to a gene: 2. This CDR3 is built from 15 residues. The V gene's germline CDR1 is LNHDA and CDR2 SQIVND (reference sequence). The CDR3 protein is CASSILAGSQETQYF. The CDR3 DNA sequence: TGTGCCAGTAGTATACTAGCGGGATCCCAAGAGACCCAGTACTTC.

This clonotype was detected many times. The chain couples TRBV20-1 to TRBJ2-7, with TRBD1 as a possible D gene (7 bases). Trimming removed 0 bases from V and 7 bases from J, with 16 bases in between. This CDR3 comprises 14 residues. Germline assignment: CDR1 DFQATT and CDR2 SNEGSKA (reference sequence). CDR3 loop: CSARDRTGAGEQYF. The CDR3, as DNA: TGCAGTGCTAGAGATCGGACAGGCGCGGGGGAGCAGTACTTC.

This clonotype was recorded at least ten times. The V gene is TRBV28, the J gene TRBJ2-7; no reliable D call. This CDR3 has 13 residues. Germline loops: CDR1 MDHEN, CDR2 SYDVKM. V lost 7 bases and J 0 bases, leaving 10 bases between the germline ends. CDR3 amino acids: CASTEHSSYEQYF. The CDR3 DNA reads TGTGCCAGCACGGAACACTCCTCCTACGAGCAGTACTTC.

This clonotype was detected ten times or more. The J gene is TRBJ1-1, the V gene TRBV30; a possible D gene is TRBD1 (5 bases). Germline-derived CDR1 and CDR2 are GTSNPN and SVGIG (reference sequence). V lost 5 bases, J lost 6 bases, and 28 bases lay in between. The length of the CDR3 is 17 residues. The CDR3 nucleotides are TGTGCCTGGCAGGAGGCAGGGATTTGGGACGGGGACCCTGAAGCTTTCTTT. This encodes CAWQEAGIWDGDPEAFF.

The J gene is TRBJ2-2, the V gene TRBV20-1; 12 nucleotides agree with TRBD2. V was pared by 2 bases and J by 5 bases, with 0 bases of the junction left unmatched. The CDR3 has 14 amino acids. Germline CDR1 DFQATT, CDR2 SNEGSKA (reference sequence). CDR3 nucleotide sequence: TGCAGTGCTAGACTAGCGGGAGGGACCGGGGAGCTGTTTTTT. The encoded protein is CSARLAGGTGELFF.

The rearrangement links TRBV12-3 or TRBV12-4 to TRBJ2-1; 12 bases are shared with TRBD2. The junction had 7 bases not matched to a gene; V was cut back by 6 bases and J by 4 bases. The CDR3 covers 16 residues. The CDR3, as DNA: TGTGCCAGCAGGGAGGTGGGGACTAGCGGGTACAATGAGCAGTTCTTC. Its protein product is CASREVGTSGYNEQFF.

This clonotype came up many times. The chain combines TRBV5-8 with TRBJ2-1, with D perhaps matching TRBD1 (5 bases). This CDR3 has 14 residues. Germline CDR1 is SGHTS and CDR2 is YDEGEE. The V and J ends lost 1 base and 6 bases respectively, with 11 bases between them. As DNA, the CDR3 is TGTGCCAGCAGCTTGAAAGACCAGGGCAATGAGCAGTTCTTC. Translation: CASSLKDQGNEQFF. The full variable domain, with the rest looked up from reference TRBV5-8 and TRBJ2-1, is EAGVTQSPTHLIKTRGQQATLRCSPISGHTSVYWYQQALGLGLQFLLWYDEGEERNRGNFPPRFSGRQFPNYSSELNVNALELEDSALYLCASSLKDQGNEQFFGPGTRLTVL.

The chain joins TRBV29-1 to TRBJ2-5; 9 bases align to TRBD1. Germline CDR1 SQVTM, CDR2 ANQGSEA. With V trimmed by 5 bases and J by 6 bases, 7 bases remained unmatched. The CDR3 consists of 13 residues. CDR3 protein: CSVWGQGVKTQYF. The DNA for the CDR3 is TGCAGCGTTTGGGGACAGGGTGTGAAGACCCAGTACTTC.

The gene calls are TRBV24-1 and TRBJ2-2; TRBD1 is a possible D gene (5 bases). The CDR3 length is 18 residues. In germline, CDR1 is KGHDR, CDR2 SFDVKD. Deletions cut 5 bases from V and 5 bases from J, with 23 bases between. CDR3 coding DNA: TGTGCCACCAGTGCCACCAACTGGGGCCAGGAGCTGACCGGGGAGCTGTTTTTT. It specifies CATSATNWGQELTGELFF.

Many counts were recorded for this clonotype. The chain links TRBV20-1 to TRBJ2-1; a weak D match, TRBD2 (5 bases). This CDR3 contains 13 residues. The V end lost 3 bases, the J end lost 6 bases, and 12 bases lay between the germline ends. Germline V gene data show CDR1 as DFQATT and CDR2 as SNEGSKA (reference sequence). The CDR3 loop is CSASGRDFNEQFF. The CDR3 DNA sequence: TGCAGTGCTAGTGGGAGAGATTTCAATGAGCAGTTCTTC.